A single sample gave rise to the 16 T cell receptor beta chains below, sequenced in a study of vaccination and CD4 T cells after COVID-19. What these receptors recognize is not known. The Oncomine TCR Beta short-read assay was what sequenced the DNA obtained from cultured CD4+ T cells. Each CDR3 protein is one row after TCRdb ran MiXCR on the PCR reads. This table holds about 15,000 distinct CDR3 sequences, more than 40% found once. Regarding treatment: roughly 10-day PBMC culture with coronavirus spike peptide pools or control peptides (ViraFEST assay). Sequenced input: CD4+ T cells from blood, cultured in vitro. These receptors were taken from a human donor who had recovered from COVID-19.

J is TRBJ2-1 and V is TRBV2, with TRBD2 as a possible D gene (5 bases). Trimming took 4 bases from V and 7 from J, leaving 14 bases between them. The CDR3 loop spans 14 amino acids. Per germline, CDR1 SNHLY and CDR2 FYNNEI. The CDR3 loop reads CASSVLAPRNEQFF. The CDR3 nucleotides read TGTGCCAGCAGTGTGCTAGCTCCCAGGAATGAGCAGTTCTTC.

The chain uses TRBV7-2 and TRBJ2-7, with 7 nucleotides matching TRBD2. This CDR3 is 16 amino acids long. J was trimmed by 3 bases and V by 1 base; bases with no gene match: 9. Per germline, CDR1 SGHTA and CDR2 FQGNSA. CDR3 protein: CASSLGAGAGDYEQYF. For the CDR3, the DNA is TGTGCCAGCAGCTTAGGGGCCGGGGCGGGGGACTACGAGCAGTACTTC.

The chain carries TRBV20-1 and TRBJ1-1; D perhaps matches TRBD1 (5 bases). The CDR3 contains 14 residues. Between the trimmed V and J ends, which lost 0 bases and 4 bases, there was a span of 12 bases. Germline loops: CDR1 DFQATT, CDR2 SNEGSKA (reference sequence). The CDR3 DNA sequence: TGCAGTGCTAGAGAGGCAGGGTTGGGCACTGAAGCTTTCTTT. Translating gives CSAREAGLGTEAFF.

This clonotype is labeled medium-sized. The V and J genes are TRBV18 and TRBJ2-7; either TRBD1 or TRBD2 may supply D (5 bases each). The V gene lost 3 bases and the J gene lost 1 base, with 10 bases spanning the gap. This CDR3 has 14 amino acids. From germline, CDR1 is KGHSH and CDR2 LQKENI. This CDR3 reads CASSPGTESYEQYF. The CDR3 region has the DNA TGTGCCAGCTCACCCGGGACGGAATCCTACGAGCAGTACTTC.

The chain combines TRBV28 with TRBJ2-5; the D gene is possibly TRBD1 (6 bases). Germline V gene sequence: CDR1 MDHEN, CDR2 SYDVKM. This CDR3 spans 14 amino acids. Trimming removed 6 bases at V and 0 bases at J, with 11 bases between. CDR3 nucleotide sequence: TGTGCCAGCAGGGACAGTATGTACCAAGAGACCCAGTACTTC. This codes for CASRDSMYQETQYF. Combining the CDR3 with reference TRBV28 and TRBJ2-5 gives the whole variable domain DVKVTQSSRYLVKRTGEKVFLECVQDMDHENMFWYRQDPGLGLRLIYFSYDVKMKEKGDIPEGYSVSREKKERFSLILESASTNQTSMYLCASRDSMYQETQYFGPGTRLLVL.

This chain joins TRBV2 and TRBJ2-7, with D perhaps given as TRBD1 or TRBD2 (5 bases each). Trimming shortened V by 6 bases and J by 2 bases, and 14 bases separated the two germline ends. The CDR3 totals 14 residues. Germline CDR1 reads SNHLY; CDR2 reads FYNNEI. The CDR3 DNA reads TGTGCCAGCAGGGACAACCAGGGACCCTACGAGCAGTACTTC. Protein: CASRDNQGPYEQYF.

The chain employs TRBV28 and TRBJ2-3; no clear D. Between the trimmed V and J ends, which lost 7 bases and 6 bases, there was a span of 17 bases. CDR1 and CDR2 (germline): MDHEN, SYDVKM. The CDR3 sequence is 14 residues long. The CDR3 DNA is TGTGCCAGCACTAGTCACCGCCCACACGATACGCAGTATTTT. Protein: CASTSHRPHDTQYF.

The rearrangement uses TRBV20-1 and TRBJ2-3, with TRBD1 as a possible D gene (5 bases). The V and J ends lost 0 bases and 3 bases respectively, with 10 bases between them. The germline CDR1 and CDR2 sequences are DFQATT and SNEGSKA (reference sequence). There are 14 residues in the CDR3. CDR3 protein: CSARDGASTDTQYF. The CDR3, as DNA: TGCAGTGCTAGAGATGGGGCCTCAACAGATACGCAGTATTTT.

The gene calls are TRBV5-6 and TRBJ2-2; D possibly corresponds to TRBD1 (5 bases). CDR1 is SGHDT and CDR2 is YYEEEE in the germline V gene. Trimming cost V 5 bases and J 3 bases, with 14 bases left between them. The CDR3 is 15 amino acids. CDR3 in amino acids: CASRFGSGYTGELFF. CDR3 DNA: TGTGCCAGCAGGTTTGGGTCAGGGTACACCGGGGAGCTGTTTTTT.

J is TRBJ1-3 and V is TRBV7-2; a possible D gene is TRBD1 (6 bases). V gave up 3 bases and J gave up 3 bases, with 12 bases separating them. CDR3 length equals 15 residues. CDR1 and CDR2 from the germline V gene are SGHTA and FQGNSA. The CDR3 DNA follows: TGTGCCAGCAGCTTCTCCGGGACAAGTGGAAACACCATATATTTT. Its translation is CASSFSGTSGNTIYF.

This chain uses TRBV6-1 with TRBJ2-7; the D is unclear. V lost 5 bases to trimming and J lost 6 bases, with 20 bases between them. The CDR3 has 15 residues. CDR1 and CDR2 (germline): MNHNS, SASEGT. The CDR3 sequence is CASSQRTTVRFEQYF. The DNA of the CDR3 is TGTGCCAGCAGTCAAAGGACCACAGTCCGATTCGAGCAGTACTTC.

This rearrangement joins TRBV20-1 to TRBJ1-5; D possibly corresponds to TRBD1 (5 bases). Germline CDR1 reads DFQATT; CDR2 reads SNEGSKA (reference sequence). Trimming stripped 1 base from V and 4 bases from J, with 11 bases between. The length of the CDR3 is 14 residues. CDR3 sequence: CSARVAGQNQPQHF. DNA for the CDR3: TGCAGTGCTAGAGTTGCAGGGCAAAATCAGCCCCAGCATTTT.

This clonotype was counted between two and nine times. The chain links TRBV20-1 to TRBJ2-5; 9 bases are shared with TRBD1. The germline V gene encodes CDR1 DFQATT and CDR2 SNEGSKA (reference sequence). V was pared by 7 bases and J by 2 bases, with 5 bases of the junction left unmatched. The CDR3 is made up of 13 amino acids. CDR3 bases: TGCAGTGTTAACAGGGGGCAGCAAGAGACCCAGTACTTC. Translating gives CSVNRGQQETQYF.

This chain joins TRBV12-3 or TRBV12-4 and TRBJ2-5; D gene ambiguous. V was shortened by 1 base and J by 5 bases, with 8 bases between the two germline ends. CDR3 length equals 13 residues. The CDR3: CASSLGDWETQYF. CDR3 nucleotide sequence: TGTGCCAGCAGTTTAGGAGATTGGGAGACCCAGTACTTC.

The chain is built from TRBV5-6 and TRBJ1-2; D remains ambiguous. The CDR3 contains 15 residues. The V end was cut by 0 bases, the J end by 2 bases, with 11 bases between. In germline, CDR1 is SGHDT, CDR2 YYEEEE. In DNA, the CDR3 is TGTGCCAGCAGCTTGGTTGGGAATCCAAACTATGGCTACACCTTC. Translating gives CASSLVGNPNYGYTF.

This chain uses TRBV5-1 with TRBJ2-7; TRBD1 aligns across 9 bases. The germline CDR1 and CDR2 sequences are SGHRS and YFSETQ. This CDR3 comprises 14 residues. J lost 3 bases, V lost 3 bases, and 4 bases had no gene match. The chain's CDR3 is CASSSTGGIYEQYF. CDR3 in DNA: TGCGCCAGCAGCTCGACAGGGGGGATCTACGAGCAGTACTTC.